This paragraph covers one T cell receptor (beta chain) sequence. Its antigen is not known. The sample originates from a study of molecular identifiers for immune sequencing clone quantification. Overall study context: With replicates, the RNA of about 20,000 or 100,000 naive CD8 cells was split five ways and four were sequenced. Study-level findings and limits: Effector cells had over 98% of their molecules in clones above 20 RNA copies, while naive cells had under 1%.

Libraries used about 20,000 to 1,100,000 sorted naive CD8 T cells and 10%, 30% or 50% RNA input. Trimming removed 3 bases at V and 5 bases at J, with 11 bases between. CDR1 and CDR2 (germline): MNHEY, SVGAGI. There are 14 residues in the CDR3. The authors built bulk TCR libraries by previously described methods with listed TCR primers. TCRdb processed the PCR reads anew with MiXCR; each CDR3 protein has one entry. Of some 590,000 distinct CDR3 sequences in the sample, over 25% were seen once. The sequence was obtained from a human donor in good health. Some libraries in this study had Jurkat cell RNA spiked in. V usage is TRBV6-5 and J usage is TRBJ1-5; D is possibly TRBD1 (6 bases). Material: naive CD8+ T cells from blood, with Jurkat cell RNA spiked in. Subset reported: FACS-sorted CD8+CD4-CCR7+CD45RA+ naive T cells. In nucleotides, the CDR3 is TGTGCCAGCAGTTATCGACAGGCTGATCAGCCCCAGCATTTT. This codes for CASSYRQADQPQHF.